One T cell receptor (beta chain) is described in this entry. The data derive from a study of blood T cell repertoires in COVID-19. Produced via immunoSEQ multiplex PCR; TCRdb's table is partial and in-frame only. The table includes 65,000 to 95,000 clones, 70% to 90% detected once. CDR1 is LNHNV and CDR2 is YYDKDF in the germline V gene (reference sequence). Trimming left V 0 bases short and J 1 base short, with 12 bases between. The CDR3 covers 16 residues. The chain carries TRBV15 and TRBJ1-2, with D maybe TRBD1 (5 bases). The receptor's source is a man in his sixties or seventies with active or convalescent COVID-19. What was sequenced was peripheral blood. The CDR3 here is CATSRDLAGINYGYTF. The DNA for the CDR3 is TGTGCCACCAGCAGAGATCTGGCAGGGATTAACTATGGCTACACCTTC.